The 8 T cell receptor beta chains below come from one sample, sequenced in a study of graft-versus-host responses after intestinal transplantation. Profiling relied on immunoSEQ multiplex PCR, and the TCRdb table lists in-frame clones only, not all of them. Here the sample spans 23,000 or so clones, about 40% being singletons. Sequencing was performed on alloreactive CD4+ T cells from a mixed lymphocyte reaction culture, taken before intestinal transplant. Subset described: CFSE-low proliferating T cells sorted from roughly 6-day pre-transplant mixed lymphocyte reaction (GvH or HvG direction). The receptors stem from a human patient who received an intestinal transplant.

This clone has more than one count but fewer than ten. The rearrangement links TRBV5-1 to TRBJ2-5; a possible D gene is TRBD2 (5 bases). V was trimmed by 0 bases and J by 0 bases, leaving 18 bases between them. The CDR3 consists of 18 residues. Per the germline V gene, CDR1 is SGHRS and CDR2 is YFSETQ. Written as DNA, the CDR3 is TGCGCCAGCAGCTTGGGACGCGGGTACGGATCTTACCAAGAGACCCAGTACTTC. This gives the protein CASSLGRGYGSYQETQYF. The entire variable domain, with the rest obtained from reference TRBV5-1 and TRBJ2-5, is as follows: KAGVTQTPRYLIKTRGQQVTLSCSPISGHRSVSWYQQTPGQGLQFLFEYFSETQRNKGNFPGRFSGRQFSNSRSEMNVSTLELGDSALYLCASSLGRGYGSYQETQYFGPGTRLLVL.

The CDR3 coding sequence is TGTGCCAGCAGTTACTCTAGGACTAGCGGATACAATGAGCAGTTCTTC. Translated: CASSYSRTSGYNEQFF. This sequence joins TRBV6-5 and TRBJ2-1, with 10 bases lining up with TRBD2. This CDR3 is built from 16 residues. The V and J ends lost 0 bases and 4 bases, in that order; junction bases with no gene match: 3. The germline CDR1 and CDR2 sequences are MNHEY and SVGAGI.

The sample holds a few counts of this clone. CDR3 bases: TGCGCCAGCAGCTTGGCTCAAGGAGGACTCGAAGCTTTCTTT. Amino acids: CASSLAQGGLEAFF. This sequence joins TRBV5-1 and TRBJ1-1; D is uncertain. V was pared by 0 bases and J by 8 bases, with 14 bases between. This CDR3 has 14 amino acids. Germline V gene data show CDR1 as SGHRS and CDR2 as YFSETQ.

By share of the sample, this clone is medium-sized. The J gene is TRBJ1-5, the V gene TRBV19; unclear D gene. The V and J ends lost 3 bases and 0 bases respectively, with 12 bases between them. Looked up from germline, CDR1 is LNHDA and CDR2 is SQIVND (reference sequence). This CDR3 has 16 residues. CDR3: CASSMGQMGSNQPQHF. The CDR3 nucleotides are TGTGCCAGTAGTATGGGCCAAATGGGTAGCAATCAGCCCCAGCATTTT.

The chain couples TRBV6-1 to TRBJ2-7; TRBD1 agrees at 9 bases. With V trimmed by 6 bases and J by 0 bases, 3 bases remained unmatched. The CDR3 runs to 14 residues. In germline, CDR1 is MNHNS, CDR2 SASEGT. The CDR3 region has the DNA TGTGCCAGCAGACCGGGACAGGGCTCCTACGAGCAGTACTTC. It encodes CASRPGQGSYEQYF.

The chain recombines TRBV30 with TRBJ2-1, with 9 bases fitting TRBD1. Trimming took 2 bases from V and 4 from J; bases not matched to a gene: 6. Germline V gene sequence: CDR1 GTSNPN, CDR2 SVGIG (reference sequence). The CDR3 length is 15 residues. The CDR3 DNA sequence: TGTGCCTGGAGTAAACAGGGGGCGAGGTACAATGAGCAGTTCTTC. It specifies CAWSKQGARYNEQFF.

V gene TRBV28 combines with J gene TRBJ1-1; D not certain. V was trimmed by 6 bases and J by 3 bases, leaving 14 bases between them. Germline CDR1 is MDHEN and CDR2 is SYDVKM. The CDR3 length is 14 residues. The CDR3 nucleotides read TGTGCCAGCAGCCCCTTTTTCCGGGACACTGAAGCTTTCTTT. Encoded protein: CASSPFFRDTEAFF.

The CDR3 protein is CASSFGGPGTEAFF. DNA for the CDR3: TGTGCCAGCAGTTTCGGGGGGCCGGGCACTGAAGCTTTCTTT. V usage is TRBV6-5 and J usage is TRBJ1-1, with D perhaps matching TRBD1 (6 bases). Deletions cut 4 bases from V and 4 bases from J, with 13 bases between. The CDR3 runs to 14 residues. The germline V gene has CDR1 MNHEY and CDR2 SVGAGI.